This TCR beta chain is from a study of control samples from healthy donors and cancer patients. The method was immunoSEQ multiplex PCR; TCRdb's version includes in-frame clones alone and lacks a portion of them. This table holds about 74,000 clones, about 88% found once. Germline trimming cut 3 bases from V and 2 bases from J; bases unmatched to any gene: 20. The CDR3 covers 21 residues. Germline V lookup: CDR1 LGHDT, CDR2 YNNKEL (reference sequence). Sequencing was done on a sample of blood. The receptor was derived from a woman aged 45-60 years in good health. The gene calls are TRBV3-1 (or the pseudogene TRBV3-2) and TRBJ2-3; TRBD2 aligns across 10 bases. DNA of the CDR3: TGTGCCAGCAGCCATAGGGGTGGTAGCGGGGGGCCCACCGTTTCCACAGATACGCAGTATTTT. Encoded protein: CASSHRGGSGGPTVSTDTQYF.